Following are 5 T cell receptor beta chains from one sample sequenced in a study of cytomegalovirus exposure and HLA in healthy donors. PCR was performed using 60 Vbeta and 13 Jbeta primers. The method was immunoSEQ multiplex PCR; TCRdb's version includes in-frame clones alone and lacks a portion of them. The sample yields a few hundred thousand clones, about 66% seen once. Sequenced sample: PBMCs. The receptors were gathered from a female donor in good health and CMV-seronegative.

This clone occurred a few times. At one end the junction does not follow the germline gene, possibly because of a read error. The chain employs TRBV7-9 and TRBJ2-7; TRBD2 aligns across 7 bases. The CDR3 loop spans 18 amino acids. CDR1 is SEHNR, CDR2 FQNEAQ, per germline (reference sequence). The CDR3 protein is CSSSRTPGTTLIFYEQYF. The CDR3 bases are TGTTCCAGCAGCCGCACCCCCGGGACTACTCTAATATTCTACGAGCAGTACTTC.

The V call is TRBV14, the J call TRBJ2-7; the D is unclear. This CDR3 is 14 amino acids long. From germline, CDR1 is SGHDN and CDR2 FVKESK. With 3 bases removed from V and 3 bases from J, the gap between germline ends came to 12 bases. The CDR3 DNA follows: TGTGCCAGCAGCCATTTCCAGTCTGTCTACGAGCAGTACTTC. This encodes CASSHFQSVYEQYF.

In DNA form, the CDR3 reads TGTGCCAGCAGTGAAATCTACTACGAGCAGTACTTC. This gives the protein CASSEIYYEQYF. The chain joins TRBV6-1 to TRBJ2-5, with D unresolved. The J call may not be correct, given that the DNA end is closer to TRBJ2-7. Germline CDR1 and CDR2: MNHNS and SASEGT. This CDR3 spans 12 amino acids.

This sequence joins TRBV2 and TRBJ1-5; 7 bases match TRBD1. The V segment lost 7 bases and the J segment 6 bases; nucleotides outside the gene matches: 12. CDR3 size: 15 residues. Germline CDR1 SNHLY, CDR2 FYNNEI. CDR3 in DNA: TGTGCCAGCAACCAGGGCGAGGGGGCTACTCAGCCCCAGCATTTT. Its translation: CASNQGEGATQPQHF.

J is TRBJ2-1 and V is TRBV11-2; 10 nucleotides match TRBD1. With 5 bases clipped from V and 4 bases from J, the junction kept 8 bases outside the gene matches. CDR1 is SGHAT and CDR2 is FQNNGV in the germline V gene. The CDR3 sequence is 16 residues long. CDR3: CASSPGGDRGYNEQFF. CDR3 nucleotides: TGTGCCAGCAGCCCGGGTGGGGACAGGGGTTACAATGAGCAGTTCTTC.